This entry features one TCR beta chain sequence. This sample stems from a study of shared clonotypes between healthy human individuals. Per the germline V gene, CDR1 is MNHEY and CDR2 is SMNVEV (reference sequence). V was shortened by 2 bases and J by 0 bases, with 14 bases between the two germline ends. The CDR3 length is 17 residues. Genomic DNA from each subset was divided evenly over several immunoSEQ plates. The table came from immunoSEQ multiplex PCR; TCRdb's copy has only in-frame clones and leaves some out. The sample contains a few million clones, approximately 93% of which appear only once. This sequence originates from a man in his late teens or twenties in good health. Some clones in this sample may be carry-over from other donors' samples. The chain uses TRBV27 and TRBJ2-1; D remains unclear. Sample: naive CD4+ T cells from PBMCs. Subset described: CD45RA+ positively selected. The CDR3 nucleotides read TGTGCCAGCAGTTTAGAGGCGGATCCGAGCTCCTACAATGAGCAGTTCTTC. Encoded protein: CASSLEADPSSYNEQFF.